A single sample is the source of the 14 T cell receptor beta chains below, sequenced in a study of OX40 agonist ivuxolimab in advanced cancers. Assay used: immunoSEQ multiplex PCR; TCRdb lists only in-frame clones, some missing. The sample consists of approximately 64,000 clones, roughly 90% of them appearing once. The source was CD4+ or CD8+ T cells sorted from blood, collected in a trial of the OX40 agonist ivuxolimab. The receptors here all came from an adult with an advanced solid tumor such as melanoma, head and neck, liver or kidney cancer.

This clone was counted only a few times. V is TRBV6-6 and J is TRBJ2-7; TRBD2 aligns across 8 bases. Per germline, CDR1 MNHNY and CDR2 SVGAGI (reference sequence). V shed 2 bases and J 6 bases; nucleotides not matched to a gene: 9. The CDR3 contains 15 residues. The CDR3 DNA reads TGTGCCAGCAGTTACCCACCAGCGGGAGTACTCGAGCAGTACTTC. It encodes CASSYPPAGVLEQYF.

This chain uses TRBV27 with TRBJ2-1; no clear D gene. Germline V gene lookup returns CDR1 MNHEY and CDR2 SMNVEV (reference sequence). The length of the CDR3 is 12 residues. Trimming stripped 1 base from V and 9 bases from J, with 7 bases between. The CDR3 is CASSLYTGEQFF. Here the CDR3 DNA reads TGTGCCAGCAGTTTATATACCGGTGAGCAGTTCTTC.

V gene TRBV28 combines with J gene TRBJ1-5, with a weak D call TRBD1 (6 bases). The CDR3 contains 16 residues. Germline loops: CDR1 MDHEN, CDR2 SYDVKM. V was cut by 5 bases and J by 4 bases, with 18 bases left in between. In nucleotides, the CDR3 is TGTGCCAGCAGTCCCCTCCGTGAGGGGGGTAATCAGCCCCAGCATTTT. It translates to CASSPLREGGNQPQHF.

This chain connects TRBV30 to TRBJ2-6; D is perhaps TRBD1 (6 bases). The CDR3 runs to 16 residues. The germline V gene has CDR1 GTSNPN and CDR2 SVGIG (reference sequence). The ends were cut back, 3 bases at V and 0 bases at J, with 12 bases in the middle. The CDR3 DNA is TGTGCCTGGAGCGATACAGGGCGCTCTGGGGCCAACGTCCTGACTTTC. Translating it yields CAWSDTGRSGANVLTF.

The chain has TRBV10-3 and TRBJ2-3; 7 bases agree with TRBD1. With 5 bases clipped from V and 2 bases from J, the junction kept 7 bases outside the gene matches. Germline assignment: CDR1 ENHRY and CDR2 SYGVKD. The CDR3 loop spans 15 amino acids. This CDR3 reads CAISSGTDPTDTQYF. For the CDR3, the DNA is TGTGCCATCAGTTCCGGGACAGACCCCACAGATACGCAGTATTTT.

The chain has TRBV27 and TRBJ2-5; TRBD1 matches at 8 bases. Germline CDR1 is MNHEY and CDR2 is SMNVEV (reference sequence). The CDR3 totals 16 residues. V was clipped by 6 bases and J by 5 bases; unmatched bases: 14. The CDR3 loop reads CASRSRTGPSGETQYF. CDR3 DNA sequence: TGTGCCAGCAGATCAAGGACAGGGCCGTCGGGGGAGACCCAGTACTTC.

The CDR3 DNA reads as TGTGCCAGCAGCGTAGTAGGAGTAGCGGGAGAGACCCAGTACTTC. This codes for CASSVVGVAGETQYF. This chain links TRBV9 with TRBJ2-5, with 7 nucleotides matching TRBD2. J gave up 4 bases and V 0 bases, and 6 bases lay outside the gene matches. Per the germline V gene, CDR1 is SGDLS and CDR2 is YYNGEE. The CDR3 loop spans 15 amino acids.

The V gene is TRBV19, the J gene TRBJ2-1; perhaps D is TRBD1 or TRBD2 (6 bases each). V shed 3 bases and J shed 6 bases, with 12 bases lying between them. Germline V gene data show CDR1 as LNHDA and CDR2 as SQIVND (reference sequence). This CDR3 has 14 amino acids. The CDR3 region has the DNA TGTGCCAGTAGTATCGGGGGCGCGAGCAATGAGCAGTTCTTC. The encoded protein is CASSIGGASNEQFF. The full variable domain, rest sourced from reference TRBV19 and TRBJ2-1, is DGGITQSPKYLFRKEGQNVTLSCEQNLNHDAMYWYRQDPGQGLRLIYYSQIVNDFQKGDIAEGYSVSREKKESFPLTVTSAQKNPTAFYLCASSIGGASNEQFFGPGTRLTVL.

The chain employs TRBV5-1 and TRBJ1-1; a possible D gene is TRBD1 (6 bases). Germline CDR1 and CDR2: SGHRS and YFSETQ. The CDR3 contains 15 residues. With 6 bases removed from V and 0 bases from J, the gap between germline ends came to 15 bases. The CDR3 here is CASTPRTALNTEAFF. CDR3 nucleotides: TGCGCCAGCACCCCTAGGACAGCATTGAACACTGAAGCTTTCTTT.

CDR3 sequence (DNA): TGTGCCTGGAGTTCAGACTCTGGAAACACCATATATTTT. This encodes CAWSSDSGNTIYF. This sequence joins TRBV30 and TRBJ1-3, with unresolved D. The CDR3 has 13 residues. V was clipped by 2 bases and J by 0 bases, with 5 bases between them. Germline CDR1 GTSNPN, CDR2 SVGIG (reference sequence).

This clone was seen a single time. The chain recombines TRBV7-9 with TRBJ1-2; no firm D call. The germline CDR1 and CDR2 sequences are SEHNR and FQNEAQ (reference sequence). V gave up 2 bases and J gave up 2 bases, with 12 bases separating them. The CDR3 has 15 residues. This CDR3 is CASSLRALGNYGYTF. The CDR3 region has the DNA TGTGCCAGCAGCTTACGGGCCCTAGGGAACTATGGCTACACCTTC.

V and J are TRBV6-1 and TRBJ1-4; 7 nucleotides line up with TRBD1. CDR3 length equals 15 residues. CDR1 is MNHNS and CDR2 is SASEGT in the germline V gene. The junction had 7 bases not matched to a gene; V was cut back by 6 bases and J by 3 bases. The CDR3 here is CASSPTGTANEKLFF. Here the CDR3 DNA reads TGTGCCAGCAGCCCCACCGGGACAGCTAATGAAAAACTGTTTTTT.

This chain joins TRBV30 and TRBJ2-1, with TRBD2 as a possible D gene (5 bases). This CDR3 spans 14 amino acids. V lost 2 bases and J 0 bases, leaving 8 bases between the germline ends. The V gene's germline CDR1 is GTSNPN and CDR2 SVGIG (reference sequence). CDR3 region: CAWSYGISYNEQFF. CDR3 DNA sequence: TGTGCCTGGAGTTACGGGATCTCCTACAATGAGCAGTTCTTC.

The rearrangement joins TRBV6-4 to TRBJ1-1; 7 nucleotides line up with TRBD1. Germline V CDR1 and CDR2: MRHNA, SNTAGT. J lost 0 bases, V lost 8 bases, and 6 bases had no gene match. The CDR3 contains 14 residues. For the CDR3, the DNA is TGTGCCAGCCGGGACAGCGACATGAACACTGAAGCTTTCTTT. Its translation is CASRDSDMNTEAFF.